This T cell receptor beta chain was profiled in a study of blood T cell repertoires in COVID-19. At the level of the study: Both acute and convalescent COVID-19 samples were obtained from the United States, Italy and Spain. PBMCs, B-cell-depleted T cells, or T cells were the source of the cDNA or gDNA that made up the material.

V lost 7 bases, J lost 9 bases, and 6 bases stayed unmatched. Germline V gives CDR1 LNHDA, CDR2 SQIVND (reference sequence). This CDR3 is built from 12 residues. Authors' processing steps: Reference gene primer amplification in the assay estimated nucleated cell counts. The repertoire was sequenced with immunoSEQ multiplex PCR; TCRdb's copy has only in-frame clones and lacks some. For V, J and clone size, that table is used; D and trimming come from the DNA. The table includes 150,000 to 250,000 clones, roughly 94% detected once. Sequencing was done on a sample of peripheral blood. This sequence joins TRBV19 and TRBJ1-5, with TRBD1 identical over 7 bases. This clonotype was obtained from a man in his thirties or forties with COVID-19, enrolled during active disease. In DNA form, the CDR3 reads TGTGCCAGTAACAGGGGTGGAGGGCCCCAGCATTTT. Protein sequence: CASNRGGGPQHF.